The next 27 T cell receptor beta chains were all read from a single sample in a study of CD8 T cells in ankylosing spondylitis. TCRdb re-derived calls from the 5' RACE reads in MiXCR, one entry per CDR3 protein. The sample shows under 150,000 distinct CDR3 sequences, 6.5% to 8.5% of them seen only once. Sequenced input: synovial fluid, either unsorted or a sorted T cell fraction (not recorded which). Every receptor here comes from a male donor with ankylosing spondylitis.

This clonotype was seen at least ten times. The CDR3 is CASSGQLSGNTIYF. The CDR3 nucleotides read TGTGCCAGCAGTGGACAATTATCTGGAAACACCATATATTTT. The gene calls are TRBV25-1 and TRBJ1-3; D unresolved. Germline V gene lookup returns CDR1 MGHDK and CDR2 SYGVNS. V dropped 4 bases and J dropped 1 base, with 8 bases sitting between them. CDR3 length: 14 amino acids.

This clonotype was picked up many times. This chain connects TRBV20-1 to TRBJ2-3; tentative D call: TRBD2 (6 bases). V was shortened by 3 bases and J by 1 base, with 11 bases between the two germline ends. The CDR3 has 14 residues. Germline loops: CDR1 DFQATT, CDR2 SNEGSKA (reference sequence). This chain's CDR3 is CSASRGSGTDTQYF. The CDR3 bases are TGCAGTGCTAGTCGGGGGTCAGGCACAGATACGCAGTATTTT.

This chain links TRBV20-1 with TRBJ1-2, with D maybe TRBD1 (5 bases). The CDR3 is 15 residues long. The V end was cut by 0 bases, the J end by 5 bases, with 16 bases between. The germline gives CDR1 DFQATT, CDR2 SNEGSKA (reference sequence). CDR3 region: CSARDSYGTAYGYTF. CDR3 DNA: TGCAGTGCTAGAGACTCCTACGGGACGGCATATGGCTACACCTTC.

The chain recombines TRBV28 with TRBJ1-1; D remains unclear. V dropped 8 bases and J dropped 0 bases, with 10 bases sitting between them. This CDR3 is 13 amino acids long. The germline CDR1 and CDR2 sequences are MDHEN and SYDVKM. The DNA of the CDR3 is TGTGCCAGCCTGCCAGAGATGAACACTGAAGCTTTCTTT. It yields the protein CASLPEMNTEAFF.

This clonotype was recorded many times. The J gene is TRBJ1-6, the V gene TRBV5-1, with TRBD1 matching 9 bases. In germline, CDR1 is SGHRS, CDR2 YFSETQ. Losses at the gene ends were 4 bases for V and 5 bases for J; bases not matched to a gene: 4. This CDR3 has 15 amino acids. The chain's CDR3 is CASSRWTGDNSPLHF. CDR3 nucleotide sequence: TGCGCCAGCAGCCGCTGGACAGGGGATAATTCACCCCTCCACTTT.

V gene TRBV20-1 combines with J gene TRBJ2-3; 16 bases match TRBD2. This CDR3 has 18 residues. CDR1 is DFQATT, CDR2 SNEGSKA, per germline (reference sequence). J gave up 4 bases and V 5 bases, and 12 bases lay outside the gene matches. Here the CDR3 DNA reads TGCAGTGCTTCCCCCGGGACTAGCGGGAGGGCTGTCTCAGATACGCAGTATTTT. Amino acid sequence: CSASPGTSGRAVSDTQYF.

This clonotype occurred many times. This CDR3 reads CASSSGHARTDTQYF. CDR3 bases: TGCGCCAGCAGCTCGGGACACGCCCGCACAGATACGCAGTATTTT. J is TRBJ2-3 and V is TRBV5-1; perhaps TRBD1 as D (6 bases). Germline V gives CDR1 SGHRS, CDR2 YFSETQ. The CDR3 spans 15 residues. Deletions cut 3 bases from V and 1 base from J, with 12 bases between. The complete variable domain, with remaining parts taken from reference TRBV5-1 and TRBJ2-3, reads KAGVTQTPRYLIKTRGQQVTLSCSPISGHRSVSWYQQTPGQGLQFLFEYFSETQRNKGNFPGRFSGRQFSNSRSEMNVSTLELGDSALYLCASSSGHARTDTQYFGPGTRLTVL.

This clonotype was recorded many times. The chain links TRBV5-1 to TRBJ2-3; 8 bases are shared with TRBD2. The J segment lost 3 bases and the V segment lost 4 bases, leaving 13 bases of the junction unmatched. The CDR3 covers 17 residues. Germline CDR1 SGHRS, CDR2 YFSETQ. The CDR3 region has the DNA TGCGCCAGCAGCCTACAACCCACGGGACTAGGAACAGATACGCAGTATTTT. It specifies CASSLQPTGLGTDTQYF.

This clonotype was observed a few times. The CDR3 nucleotides are TGTGCCAGCGCATTGGACAGGACCAGTCATGGCTACACCTTC. This encodes CASALDRTSHGYTF. V usage is TRBV28 and J usage is TRBJ1-2; 7 bases fit TRBD1. This CDR3 has 14 amino acids. Germline V gene lookup returns CDR1 MDHEN and CDR2 SYDVKM. With 8 bases clipped from V and 6 bases from J, the junction kept 12 bases outside the gene matches.

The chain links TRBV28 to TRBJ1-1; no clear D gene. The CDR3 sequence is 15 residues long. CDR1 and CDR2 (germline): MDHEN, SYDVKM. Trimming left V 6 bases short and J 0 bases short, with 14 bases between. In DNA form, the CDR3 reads TGTGCCAGCAGGCTACCCAGTGTTATGAACACTGAAGCTTTCTTT. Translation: CASRLPSVMNTEAFF.

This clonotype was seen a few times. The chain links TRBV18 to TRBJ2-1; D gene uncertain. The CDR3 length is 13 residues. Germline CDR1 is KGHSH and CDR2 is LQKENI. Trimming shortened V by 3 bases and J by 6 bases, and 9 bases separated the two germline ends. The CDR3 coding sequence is TGTGCCAGCTCACCCGGACGGTTCAATGAGCAGTTCTTC. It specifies CASSPGRFNEQFF.

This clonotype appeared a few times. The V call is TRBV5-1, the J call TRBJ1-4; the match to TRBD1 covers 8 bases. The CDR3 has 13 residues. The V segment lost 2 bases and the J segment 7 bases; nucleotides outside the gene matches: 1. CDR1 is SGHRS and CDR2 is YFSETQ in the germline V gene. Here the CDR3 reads CASSFGTGEKLFF. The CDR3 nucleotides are TGCGCCAGCAGCTTTGGGACAGGTGAAAAACTGTTTTTT. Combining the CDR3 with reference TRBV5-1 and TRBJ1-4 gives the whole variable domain KAGVTQTPRYLIKTRGQQVTLSCSPISGHRSVSWYQQTPGQGLQFLFEYFSETQRNKGNFPGRFSGRQFSNSRSEMNVSTLELGDSALYLCASSFGTGEKLFFGSGTQLSVL.

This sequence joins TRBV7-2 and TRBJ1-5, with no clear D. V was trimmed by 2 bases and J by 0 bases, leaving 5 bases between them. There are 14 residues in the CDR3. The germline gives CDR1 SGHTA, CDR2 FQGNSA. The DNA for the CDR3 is TGTGCCAGCAGCTTAACCTATAGCAATCAGCCCCAGCATTTT. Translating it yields CASSLTYSNQPQHF.

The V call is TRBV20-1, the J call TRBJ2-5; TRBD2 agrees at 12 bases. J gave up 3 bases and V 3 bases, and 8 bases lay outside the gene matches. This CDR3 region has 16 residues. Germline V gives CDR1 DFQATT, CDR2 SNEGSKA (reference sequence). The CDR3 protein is CSARGPRLAGEETQYF. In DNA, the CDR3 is TGCAGTGCTAGGGGACCGAGACTAGCGGGAGAAGAGACCCAGTACTTC.

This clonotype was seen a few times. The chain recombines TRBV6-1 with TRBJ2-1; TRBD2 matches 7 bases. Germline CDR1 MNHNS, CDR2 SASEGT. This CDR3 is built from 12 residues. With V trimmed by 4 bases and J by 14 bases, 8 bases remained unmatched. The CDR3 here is CASSVLWGGKFF. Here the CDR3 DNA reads TGTGCCAGCAGTGTTCTGTGGGGGGGGAAGTTCTTC.

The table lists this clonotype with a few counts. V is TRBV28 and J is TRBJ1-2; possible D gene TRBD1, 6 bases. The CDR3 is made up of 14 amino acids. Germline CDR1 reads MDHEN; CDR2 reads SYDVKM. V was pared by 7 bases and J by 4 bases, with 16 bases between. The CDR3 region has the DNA TGTGCCAGCAATTCAGGGGCGTTTGGCTATGGCTACACCTTC. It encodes CASNSGAFGYGYTF.

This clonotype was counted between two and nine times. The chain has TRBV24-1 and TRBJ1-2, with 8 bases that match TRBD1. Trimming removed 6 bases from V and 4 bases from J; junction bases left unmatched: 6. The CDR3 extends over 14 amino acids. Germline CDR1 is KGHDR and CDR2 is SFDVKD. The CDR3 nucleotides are TGTGCCACCAGTCCCAGGGGGCTGACCTATGGCTACACCTTC. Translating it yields CATSPRGLTYGYTF.

CDR3 sequence reads: CASSKGLAGGEQFF. The CDR3 region has the DNA TGTGCCAGCAGTAAAGGACTAGCGGGAGGTGAGCAGTTCTTC. V and J are TRBV7-2 and TRBJ2-1, with 14 bases that match TRBD2. J lost 9 bases, V lost 6 bases, and 4 bases had no gene match. There are 14 residues in the CDR3. Germline CDR1 SGHTA, CDR2 FQGNSA.

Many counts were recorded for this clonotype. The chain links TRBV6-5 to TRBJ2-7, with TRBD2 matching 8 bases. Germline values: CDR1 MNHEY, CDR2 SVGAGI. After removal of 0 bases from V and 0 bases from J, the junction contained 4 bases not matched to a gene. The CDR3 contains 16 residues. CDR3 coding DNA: TGTGCCAGCAGTTACTCCGAGCGGGGGAGCTCCTACGAGCAGTACTTC. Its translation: CASSYSERGSSYEQYF.

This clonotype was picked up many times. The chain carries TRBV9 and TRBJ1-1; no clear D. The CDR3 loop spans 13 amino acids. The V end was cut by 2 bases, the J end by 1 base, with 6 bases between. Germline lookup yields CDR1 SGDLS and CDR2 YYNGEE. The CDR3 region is CASSVTQNTEAFF. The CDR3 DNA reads TGTGCCAGCAGCGTTACACAGAACACTGAAGCTTTCTTT.

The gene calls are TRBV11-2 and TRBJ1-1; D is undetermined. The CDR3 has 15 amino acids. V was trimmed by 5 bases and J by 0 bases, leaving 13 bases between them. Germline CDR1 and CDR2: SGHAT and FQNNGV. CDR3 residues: CASSLLRGLNTEAFF. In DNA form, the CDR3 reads TGTGCCAGCAGCCTTCTACGGGGTTTGAACACTGAAGCTTTCTTT.

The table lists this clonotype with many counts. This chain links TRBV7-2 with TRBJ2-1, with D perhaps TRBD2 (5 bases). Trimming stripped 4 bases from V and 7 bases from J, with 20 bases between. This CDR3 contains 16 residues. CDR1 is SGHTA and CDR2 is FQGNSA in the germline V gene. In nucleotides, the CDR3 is TGTGCCAGCAGCTCTAGGCGGTCCCCGGGGTCTAATGAGCAGTTCTTC. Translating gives CASSSRRSPGSNEQFF. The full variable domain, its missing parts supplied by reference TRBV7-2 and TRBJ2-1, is GAGVSQSPSNKVTEKGKDVELRCDPISGHTALYWYRQSLGQGLEFLIYFQGNSAPDKSGLPSDRFSAERTGGSVSTLTIQRTQQEDSAVYLCASSSRRSPGSNEQFFGPGTRLTVL.

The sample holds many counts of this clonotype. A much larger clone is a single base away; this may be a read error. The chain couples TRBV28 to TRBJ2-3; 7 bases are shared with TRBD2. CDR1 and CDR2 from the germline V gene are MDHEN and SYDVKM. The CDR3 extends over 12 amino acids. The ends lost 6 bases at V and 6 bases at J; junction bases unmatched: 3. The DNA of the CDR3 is TGTGCCAGCAGCGTCGGGGGGGATACGCAGTATTTT. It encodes CASSVGGDTQYF.

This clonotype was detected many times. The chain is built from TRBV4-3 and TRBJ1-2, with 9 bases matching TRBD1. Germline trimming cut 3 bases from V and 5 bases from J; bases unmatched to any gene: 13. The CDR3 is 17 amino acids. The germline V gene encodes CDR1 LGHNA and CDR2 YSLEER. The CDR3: CASSQSLQGARGYGYTF. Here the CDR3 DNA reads TGCGCCAGCAGCCAGTCCTTACAGGGGGCGAGAGGGTATGGCTACACCTTC.

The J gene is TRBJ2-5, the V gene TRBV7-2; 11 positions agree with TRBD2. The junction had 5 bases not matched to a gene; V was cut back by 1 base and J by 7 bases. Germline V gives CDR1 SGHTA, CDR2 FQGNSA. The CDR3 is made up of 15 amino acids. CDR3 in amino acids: CASSLVGTSGGTQYF. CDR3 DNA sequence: TGTGCCAGCAGCTTAGTTGGGACTAGCGGAGGGACCCAGTACTTC. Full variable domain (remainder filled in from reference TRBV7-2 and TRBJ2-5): GAGVSQSPSNKVTEKGKDVELRCDPISGHTALYWYRQSLGQGLEFLIYFQGNSAPDKSGLPSDRFSAERTGGSVSTLTIQRTQQEDSAVYLCASSLVGTSGGTQYFGPGTRLLVL.

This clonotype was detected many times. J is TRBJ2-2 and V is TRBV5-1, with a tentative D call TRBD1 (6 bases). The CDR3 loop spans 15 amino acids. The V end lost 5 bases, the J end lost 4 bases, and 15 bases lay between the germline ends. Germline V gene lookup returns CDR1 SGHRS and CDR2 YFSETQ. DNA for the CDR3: TGCGCCAGCAGTCTGCAGGGGCTGAGCACCGGGGAGCTGTTTTTT. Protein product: CASSLQGLSTGELFF.

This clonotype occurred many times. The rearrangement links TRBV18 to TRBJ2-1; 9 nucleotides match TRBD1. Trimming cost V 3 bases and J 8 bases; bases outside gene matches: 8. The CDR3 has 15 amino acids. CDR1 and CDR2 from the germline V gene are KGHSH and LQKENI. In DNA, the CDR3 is TGTGCCAGCTCACCTTCAACAGGGGGCTGGGATGAGCAGTTCTTC. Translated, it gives CASSPSTGGWDEQFF.